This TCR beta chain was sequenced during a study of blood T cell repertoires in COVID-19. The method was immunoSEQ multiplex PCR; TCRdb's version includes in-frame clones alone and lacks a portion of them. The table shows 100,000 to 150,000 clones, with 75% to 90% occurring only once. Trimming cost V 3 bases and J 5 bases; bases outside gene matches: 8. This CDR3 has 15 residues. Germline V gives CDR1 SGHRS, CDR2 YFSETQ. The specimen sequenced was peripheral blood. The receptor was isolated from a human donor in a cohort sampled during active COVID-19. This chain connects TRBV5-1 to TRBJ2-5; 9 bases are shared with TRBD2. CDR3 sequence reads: CASSSGLARRETQYF. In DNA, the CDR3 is TGCGCCAGCAGCTCCGGACTAGCGAGGCGGGAGACCCAGTACTTC.